This TCR beta chain was profiled in a study of blood T cells in healthy people across ages. Primers used in a second PCR of roughly 7 to 12 cycles were a sample-barcoded 5' primer and a J-beta primer mix. TCRdb independently ran MiXCR on the 5' RACE reads; one entry per CDR3 protein. The sample includes about 400,000 distinct CDR3 sequences, roughly half of them seen just once. Germline trimming cut 2 bases from V and 8 bases from J; bases unmatched to any gene: 8. The CDR3 loop spans 15 amino acids. The germline CDR1 and CDR2 sequences are LGHDT and YNNKEL (reference sequence). The chain links TRBV3-1 to TRBJ2-1, with 8 bases fitting TRBD2. The sequencing input was blood. The sequence was collected from a man in his sixties in good health. The CDR3 sequence is CASSQFWTSRDEQFF. In DNA form, the CDR3 reads TGTGCCAGCAGCCAATTTTGGACTAGCCGGGATGAGCAGTTCTTC.